These T cell receptor beta chains were read from a single sample in a study of CD8 T cells in Susac syndrome. TCRdb itself ran the immunoSEQ multiplex PCR reads through MiXCR, one entry per CDR3 protein. Here the sample spans 200,000 or so distinct CDR3 sequences, nearly 95% being singletons. Material: CD4+ T cells from PBMCs. The receptors derive from a human donor with multiple sclerosis. Each CDR3 is given with its conserved first and last residue. The D gene is left open where the match is weak. Where a row states a size, it is once, few, many or the class of an expanded clone; other rows omit it.

d_gene: NA; j_gene: TRBJ2-1; abundance: NA; v_gene: TRBV27; CDR3nt: TGTGCCAGCAGTTTTGGGCGGTACAATGAGCAGTTCTTC; CDR3aa: CASSFGRYNEQFF
d_gene: TRBD2; j_gene: TRBJ2-3; abundance: NA; v_gene: TRBV15; CDR3nt: TGTGCCACCAGAGCGGGGGGAGATACGCAGTATTTT; CDR3aa: CATRAGGDTQYF
d_gene: NA; j_gene: TRBJ2-5; abundance: NA; v_gene: TRBV30; CDR3nt: TGTGCCTGGAGGGGATACGAGACCCAGTACTTC; CDR3aa: CAWRGYETQYF
d_gene: TRBD1; j_gene: TRBJ1-2; abundance: NA; v_gene: TRBV7-9; CDR3nt: TGTGCCAGCAGCTCCCCGGCAGGGGGCGCAGGCTATGGCTACACCTTC; CDR3aa: CASSSPAGGAGYGYTF
d_gene: TRBD1; j_gene: TRBJ1-2; abundance: NA; v_gene: TRBV20-1; CDR3nt: TGCAGTGCTAGCGGGCAGGGGGCAAAAGGCTACACCTTC; CDR3aa: CSASGQGAKGYTF
d_gene: TRBD1; j_gene: TRBJ1-2; abundance: NA; v_gene: TRBV5-4; CDR3nt: TGTGCCAGCAGTGCTGACAGGGGTGGTGGCTACACCTTC; CDR3aa: CASSADRGGGYTF
d_gene: NA; j_gene: TRBJ1-1; abundance: NA; v_gene: TRBV2; CDR3nt: TGTGCCAGTAGTTCGGGGTTCTGGACTGAAGCTTTCTTT; CDR3aa: CASSSGFWTEAFF
d_gene: NA; j_gene: TRBJ2-7; abundance: NA; v_gene: TRBV7-3; CDR3nt: TGTGCCAGCAGCTTAACGAGGGGCGGTCGAGGGAACGAGCAGTACTTC; CDR3aa: CASSLTRGGRGNEQYF
d_gene: NA; j_gene: TRBJ2-2; abundance: NA; v_gene: TRBV24-1; CDR3nt: TGTGCCACCAGTGGGAGACCTAACACCGGGGAGCTGTTTTTT; CDR3aa: CATSGRPNTGELFF
d_gene: NA; j_gene: TRBJ2-3; abundance: NA; v_gene: TRBV20-1; CDR3nt: TGCAGTGTAGCCCCCGGGCATACGCAGTATTTT; CDR3aa: CSVAPGHTQYF
d_gene: TRBD1; j_gene: TRBJ1-2; abundance: NA; v_gene: TRBV12-3/TRBV12-4; CDR3nt: TGTGCCAGCTCCCGGGGACAGGACTATGGCTACACCTTC; CDR3aa: CASSRGQDYGYTF
d_gene: NA; j_gene: TRBJ2-4; abundance: NA; v_gene: TRBV20-1; CDR3nt: TGCAGTGCCCTGACAGCTAAAAACATTCAGTACTTC; CDR3aa: CSALTAKNIQYF
d_gene: NA; j_gene: TRBJ2-3; abundance: NA; v_gene: TRBV3-1; CDR3nt: TGTGCCAGCAGCTACGGACAGCCCGGGGCGGATACGCAGTATTTT; CDR3aa: CASSYGQPGADTQYF
d_gene: NA; j_gene: TRBJ2-2; abundance: once; v_gene: TRBV11-2; CDR3nt: TGTGCCAGCAGCCGAGAGAACACCGGGGAGCTGTTTTTT; CDR3aa: CASSRENTGELFF
d_gene: NA; j_gene: TRBJ2-7; abundance: NA; v_gene: TRBV9; CDR3nt: TGTGCCAGCAGCGTAGAGATCTCTTCCTACGAGCAGTACTTC; CDR3aa: CASSVEISSYEQYF
d_gene: NA; j_gene: TRBJ1-6; abundance: NA; v_gene: TRBV12-3/TRBV12-4; CDR3nt: TGTGCCAGCGTTAGGGGCGGCCCTCATTCACCCCTCCACTTT; CDR3aa: CASVRGGPHSPLHF
d_gene: NA; j_gene: TRBJ1-5; abundance: NA; v_gene: TRBV7-9; CDR3nt: TGTGCCAGCAGCCTCTGGGAGGATCAGCCCCAGCATTTT; CDR3aa: CASSLWEDQPQHF
d_gene: TRBD2; j_gene: TRBJ2-1; abundance: NA; v_gene: TRBV30; CDR3nt: TGTGCCTGGAGTGTACGCATGCGGGAGACGCAGTTCTTC; CDR3aa: CAWSVRMRETQFF
d_gene: NA; j_gene: TRBJ2-1; abundance: NA; v_gene: TRBV12-3/TRBV12-4; CDR3nt: TGTGCCAGCAGTTCCGGGAGCTCCTACAATGAGCAGTTCTTC; CDR3aa: CASSSGSSYNEQFF
d_gene: TRBD2; j_gene: TRBJ2-3; abundance: NA; v_gene: TRBV20-1; CDR3nt: TGCAGTGCTAGAGCCCCGGGACTATCAGATACGCAGTATTTT; CDR3aa: CSARAPGLSDTQYF
d_gene: NA; j_gene: TRBJ2-7; abundance: NA; v_gene: TRBV4-1; CDR3nt: TGCGCCAGCAGCCAAGACCCTGTAGGATACGAGCAGTACTTC; CDR3aa: CASSQDPVGYEQYF
d_gene: TRBD2; j_gene: TRBJ2-2; abundance: NA; v_gene: TRBV14; CDR3nt: TGTGCCAGCAGCCTACTCGGACTAGCGGGAGACACCGGGGAGCTGTTTTTT; CDR3aa: CASSLLGLAGDTGELFF
d_gene: NA; j_gene: TRBJ2-3; abundance: once; v_gene: TRBV7-3; CDR3nt: TGTGCCAGCAGCTTATTCGGGATTAACACAGATACGCAGTATTTT; CDR3aa: CASSLFGINTDTQYF
d_gene: NA; j_gene: TRBJ2-5; abundance: NA; v_gene: TRBV3-1; CDR3nt: TGTGCCAGCAGCCAAGTGTGGGGCCAAGAGACCCAGTACTTC; CDR3aa: CASSQVWGQETQYF
d_gene: TRBD1; j_gene: TRBJ2-2; abundance: NA; v_gene: TRBV20-1; CDR3nt: TGCAGTGCCCGGACAGGGGAAGGCACCGGGGAGCTGTTTTTT; CDR3aa: CSARTGEGTGELFF
d_gene: TRBD2; j_gene: TRBJ2-3; abundance: NA; v_gene: TRBV20-1; CDR3nt: TGCAGTGCTAGAGGGGGACTAGCCGCAGGGGTAGATACGCAGTATTTT; CDR3aa: CSARGGLAAGVDTQYF
d_gene: NA; j_gene: TRBJ2-7; abundance: NA; v_gene: TRBV3-1; CDR3nt: TGTGCCAGCAGCCAAGGAATGGATCCCCTCTACGAGCAGTACTTC; CDR3aa: CASSQGMDPLYEQYF
d_gene: NA; j_gene: TRBJ1-5; abundance: NA; v_gene: TRBV12-3/TRBV12-4; CDR3nt: TGTGCCAGCAGTCTCAGACAGAACAATCAGACTCAGCATTTT; CDR3aa: CASSLRQNNQTQHF
d_gene: NA; j_gene: TRBJ1-1; abundance: NA; v_gene: TRBV20-1; CDR3nt: TGCAGTGCTAGATTCGGAATTGGGGCTTTCTTT; CDR3aa: CSARFGIGAFF
d_gene: NA; j_gene: TRBJ1-5; abundance: NA; v_gene: TRBV4-2; CDR3nt: TGTGCCAGCAGCCAAGAGGGGGCAGGTCAGCCCCAGCATTTT; CDR3aa: CASSQEGAGQPQHF
d_gene: NA; j_gene: TRBJ2-3; abundance: NA; v_gene: TRBV20-1; CDR3nt: TGCAGTGCTAGTGTTAGCGGTTGCACAGATACGCAGTATTTT; CDR3aa: CSASVSGCTDTQYF
d_gene: NA; j_gene: TRBJ2-2; abundance: NA; v_gene: TRBV25-1; CDR3nt: TGTGCCAGCAGTGAGGTTATAGGGAACACCGGGGAGCTGTTTTTT; CDR3aa: CASSEVIGNTGELFF
d_gene: NA; j_gene: TRBJ1-2; abundance: NA; v_gene: TRBV20-1; CDR3nt: TGCAGTGCTCCTGGGGGGGCTGGCTATGGCTACACCTTC; CDR3aa: CSAPGGAGYGYTF
d_gene: NA; j_gene: TRBJ2-3; abundance: NA; v_gene: TRBV20-1; CDR3nt: TGCAGTGCTAGCGGACAGCCGGGATCTAGCACAGATACGCAGTATTTT; CDR3aa: CSASGQPGSSTDTQYF
d_gene: NA; j_gene: TRBJ1-2; abundance: NA; v_gene: TRBV4-1; CDR3nt: TGCGCCAGCAGCCAAGACCACCCCACTAACTATGGCTACACCTTC; CDR3aa: CASSQDHPTNYGYTF
d_gene: TRBD1; j_gene: TRBJ2-3; abundance: NA; v_gene: TRBV3-1; CDR3nt: TGTGCCAGCACCATGCGGGGACAGGGAACAGATACGCAGTATTTT; CDR3aa: CASTMRGQGTDTQYF
d_gene: NA; j_gene: TRBJ2-5; abundance: NA; v_gene: TRBV20-1; CDR3nt: TGCAGTGCTAGGAACACGAGGGAGACCCAGTACTTC; CDR3aa: CSARNTRETQYF
d_gene: NA; j_gene: TRBJ1-5; abundance: NA; v_gene: TRBV7-9; CDR3nt: TGTGCCAGCACCCACTCGGGGGGGCTTCAGCCCCAGCATTTT; CDR3aa: CASTHSGGLQPQHF
d_gene: TRBD1; j_gene: TRBJ2-2; abundance: once; v_gene: TRBV12-3/TRBV12-4; CDR3nt: TGTGCCAGCAGACAGGGGAAGAAGAACACCGGGGAGCTGTTTTTT; CDR3aa: CASRQGKKNTGELFF
d_gene: NA; j_gene: TRBJ1-2; abundance: NA; v_gene: TRBV5-4; CDR3nt: TGTGCCAGCAGCTTGGTGGGGGAAGGCTACACCTTC; CDR3aa: CASSLVGEGYTF
d_gene: NA; j_gene: TRBJ2-3; abundance: NA; v_gene: TRBV5-1; CDR3nt: TGCGCCAGCAGCTTGTCCAGGGGAAGTACAGATACGCAGTATTTT; CDR3aa: CASSLSRGSTDTQYF
d_gene: NA; j_gene: TRBJ1-1; abundance: NA; v_gene: TRBV15; CDR3nt: TGTGCCACCAGCCTCGGAGGGTCGTTGACTGAAGCTTTCTTT; CDR3aa: CATSLGGSLTEAFF
d_gene: NA; j_gene: TRBJ1-2; abundance: NA; v_gene: TRBV14; CDR3nt: TGTGCCAGCAGCCAAGTCGGGGGAGGCGGCTACACCTTC; CDR3aa: CASSQVGGGGYTF
d_gene: NA; j_gene: TRBJ1-3; abundance: NA; v_gene: TRBV3-1; CDR3nt: TGTGCCAGCAGCCAAGATTGGGGGAACACCATATATTTT; CDR3aa: CASSQDWGNTIYF
d_gene: NA; j_gene: TRBJ1-4; abundance: NA; v_gene: TRBV4-2; CDR3nt: TGTGCCAGCAGCCAAGGGGGGCAGGCAACTAATGAAAAACTGTTTTTT; CDR3aa: CASSQGGQATNEKLFF
d_gene: NA; j_gene: TRBJ1-5; abundance: NA; v_gene: TRBV30; CDR3nt: TGTGCCTGGGGGATCAGGGATAATCAGCCCCAGCATTTT; CDR3aa: CAWGIRDNQPQHF
d_gene: TRBD1; j_gene: TRBJ1-2; abundance: NA; v_gene: TRBV3-1; CDR3nt: TGTGCCAGCAGCCAAGTTGGACAGGCCACGATGGGAGGCTACACCTTC; CDR3aa: CASSQVGQATMGGYTF
d_gene: NA; j_gene: TRBJ1-2; abundance: once; v_gene: TRBV29-1; CDR3nt: TGCAGCGTCCCTCTGGCCGGGTATGGCTACACCTTC; CDR3aa: CSVPLAGYGYTF
d_gene: NA; j_gene: TRBJ1-1; abundance: NA; v_gene: TRBV14; CDR3nt: TGTGCCAGCAAGAGGGAGGGCACTGAAGCTTTCTTT; CDR3aa: CASKREGTEAFF
d_gene: NA; j_gene: TRBJ2-5; abundance: NA; v_gene: TRBV20-1; CDR3nt: TGCAGTGCGAGAAACAGACAAGAGACCCAGTACTTC; CDR3aa: CSARNRQETQYF
d_gene: NA; j_gene: TRBJ2-3; abundance: NA; v_gene: TRBV7-9; CDR3nt: TGTGCCAGCAGCTTAGCTCCCCGAGGAATCGGCACAGATACGCAGTATTTT; CDR3aa: CASSLAPRGIGTDTQYF
d_gene: NA; j_gene: TRBJ2-1; abundance: few; v_gene: TRBV11-2; CDR3nt: TGTGCCAGCAGCTTAGGGCGGTACAATGAGCAGTTCTTC; CDR3aa: CASSLGRYNEQFF
d_gene: NA; j_gene: TRBJ2-7; abundance: NA; v_gene: TRBV30; CDR3nt: TGTGCCTGGGAGGGACCAAAGCGGTACGAGCAGTACTTC; CDR3aa: CAWEGPKRYEQYF
d_gene: TRBD2; j_gene: TRBJ2-5; abundance: NA; v_gene: TRBV20-1; CDR3nt: TGCAGTGCTCTCCGACTAGCGGGAGATCGGGAGACCCAGTACTTC; CDR3aa: CSALRLAGDRETQYF
d_gene: NA; j_gene: TRBJ2-4; abundance: NA; v_gene: TRBV4-1; CDR3nt: TGCGCCAGCAGCCAAGCGACACGGGAGAACATTCAGTACTTC; CDR3aa: CASSQATRENIQYF
d_gene: NA; j_gene: TRBJ2-7; abundance: NA; v_gene: TRBV7-2; CDR3nt: TGTGCCAGCAGCCTAAGTCACAGGGACTCCTACGAGCAGTACTTC; CDR3aa: CASSLSHRDSYEQYF
d_gene: TRBD1; j_gene: TRBJ2-5; abundance: NA; v_gene: TRBV20-1; CDR3nt: TGCAGTGCCCCCGAGGGGGCCCAAGAGACCCAGTACTTC; CDR3aa: CSAPEGAQETQYF
d_gene: NA; j_gene: TRBJ1-4; abundance: NA; v_gene: TRBV5-4; CDR3nt: TGTGCCAGCAGCTTAGTCTTCGGCGGAGAAGAAAAACTGTTTTTT; CDR3aa: CASSLVFGGEEKLFF
d_gene: TRBD2; j_gene: TRBJ2-5; abundance: NA; v_gene: TRBV3-1; CDR3nt: TGTGCCAGCAGCCAAGTCGGACTAGCAGAGACCCAGTACTTC; CDR3aa: CASSQVGLAETQYF